This T cell receptor (beta chain) comes out of a study of blood T cell repertoires in COVID-19. Using immunoSEQ multiplex PCR, the repertoire was profiled, and TCRdb retains in-frame clones only, with some absent. The sample includes about 240,000 clones, around 83% of them seen just once. Germline loops: CDR1 KGHSH, CDR2 LQKENI. The V segment lost 3 bases and the J segment 5 bases; nucleotides outside the gene matches: 9. This CDR3 contains 17 residues. J is TRBJ2-2 and V is TRBV18; the match to TRBD1 covers 10 bases. What was sequenced was peripheral blood. This TCR came from a woman older than 75 with acute or convalescent COVID-19. CDR3 region: CASSPFRQGARTGELFF. DNA for the CDR3: TGTGCCAGCTCACCCTTTCGACAGGGGGCGCGGACCGGGGAGCTGTTTTTT.